A selection of T cell receptor beta chains follows, all from one sample in a study of sequential checkpoint blockade in melanoma. Generated by immunoSEQ multiplex PCR, the TCRdb table keeps only in-frame clones and is missing some. The table records more than 6,500 clones, over 25% of them present only once. The starting material was tumor tissue (inferred from file names), obtained from a patient given nivolumab and ipilimumab in sequence. The receptors were gathered from a human donor with melanoma. Both conserved end residues are part of each CDR3. A D gene is named only where the DNA matches it firmly. The listing skips clone size in some rows; elsewhere it reads once, few, many or a size class.

d_gene,abundance,v_gene,j_gene,CDR3nt,CDR3aa
TRBD1,many,TRBV11-3,TRBJ2-7,TGTGCCAGCAGCCCCCCTCGACAGGGGGCGGGTGAGCAGTACTTC,CASSPPRQGAGEQYF
TRBD2,many,TRBV23-1,TRBJ2-3,TGCGCCAGCAGCCAAGGACTAGCGGTGACTAGCACAGATACGCAGTATTTT,CASSQGLAVTSTDTQYF
-,-,TRBV9,TRBJ2-3,TGTGCCAGCAGCGAGGATTTACAGGAGTGGGATACGCAGTATTTT,CASSEDLQEWDTQYF
-,medium-sized,TRBV6-8,TRBJ1-1,TGTGCCAGCAGTCCACAGGGAAGGGAAGCTTTCTTT,CASSPQGREAFF
TRBD2,once,TRBV10-2,TRBJ2-3,TGCGCCAGCACCGGGCTAGCGGGTGATACGCAGTATTTT,CASTGLAGDTQYF
-,few,TRBV11-3,TRBJ2-1,TGTGCCAGCAGCTTATATAGGTCTAGTGGTGGTGAGCAGTTCTTC,CASSLYRSSGGEQFF
-,-,TRBV12-5,TRBJ2-7,TGTGCTAGTGGCCGGCAGGGCCACGAGCAGTACTTC,CASGRQGHEQYF
-,few,TRBV6-8,TRBJ1-4,TGTGCCAGCAGTTTCCGATCTCCCGGTGGGGGGGTTGGCGAAAAACTGTTTTTT,CASSFRSPGGGVGEKLFF
TRBD2,few,TRBV5-1,TRBJ2-5,TGCGCCAGCAGCTTGGGGAGCGGGAACCTCCAAGAGACCCAGTACTTC,CASSLGSGNLQETQYF
TRBD2,-,TRBV18,TRBJ2-1,TGTGCCAGCTCACCACCGAGTAGCGGGAGTCGGAATGAGCAGTTCTTC,CASSPPSSGSRNEQFF
TRBD1,few,TRBV6-8,TRBJ1-2,TGTGCCAGCAGCCGAGCACAGGGGAGTAACTATGGCTACACCTTC,CASSRAQGSNYGYTF
TRBD2,few,TRBV12-5,TRBJ2-2,TGTGCCAGCAAGATCTCGGGGGGGGCCCCGAACACCGGGGAGCTGTTTTTT,CASKISGGAPNTGELFF
TRBD1,-,TRBV6-8,TRBJ2-7,TGTGCCAGCAGTGCCCCGCTGAGGACAGGGGGAGTCTACGAGCAGTACTTC,CASSAPLRTGGVYEQYF
TRBD1,-,TRBV5-1,TRBJ2-7,TGCGCCAGCAGCTTGGCCGCAACTACAGGGGACGAGCAGTACTTC,CASSLAATTGDEQYF
TRBD2,-,TRBV18,TRBJ2-2,TGTGCCAGCTCACCACCGTTAGCGGGGGCTTCGAACACCGGGGAGCTGTTTTTT,CASSPPLAGASNTGELFF
TRBD2,many,TRBV11-3,TRBJ2-3,TGTGCCAGCAGCTTGGATCGGACTAGCGGGGTGACGCAGTATTTT,CASSLDRTSGVTQYF
-,-,TRBV19,TRBJ1-5,TGTGCCAGTAGTATTGCAGGCGGGCAGCCCCAGCATTTT,CASSIAGGQPQHF
TRBD1,few,TRBV30,TRBJ1-3,TGTGCCTGGAGTGCAGGGACAGGGAGTGGAAACACCATATATTTT,CAWSAGTGSGNTIYF
TRBD1,-,TRBV18,TRBJ1-4,TGTGCCAGCTCACCGGACAGGGTGGGTGAAAAACTGTTTTTT,CASSPDRVGEKLFF
-,medium-sized,TRBV6-8,TRBJ1-5,TGTGCCAGCAGGGTGTTCCGCAATCAGCCCCAGCATTTT,CASRVFRNQPQHF
TRBD2,-,TRBV5-1,TRBJ2-3,TGCGCCAGCAGCTTGGCGGCTAGCGGTGAGGTGGATACGCAGTATTTT,CASSLAASGEVDTQYF
-,few,TRBV6-8,TRBJ2-3,TGTGCCACCGGCGGAGTTTTTGCAGATACGCAGTATTTT,CATGGVFADTQYF
TRBD2,few,TRBV30,TRBJ2-3,TGTGCCTATATAGCGGGGACCACAGATACGCAGTATTTT,CAYIAGTTDTQYF
TRBD2,-,TRBV19,TRBJ2-7,TGTGCCAGTAGTATTATGTCTAGCGGCTACGAGCAGTACTTC,CASSIMSSGYEQYF